This entry concerns a single T cell receptor beta chain. This entry comes from a study of control samples from healthy donors and cancer patients. The protocol was immunoSEQ multiplex PCR, while the TCRdb copy is restricted to in-frame clones and leaves out a portion. In the table there are about 170,000 clones, around nine tenths of which are singletons. The sequenced sample consisted of blood. The receptor was derived from a woman in her twenties or thirties in good health.

As DNA, the CDR3 is TGTGCCAGCAGCTCGGGACAGAGGTATGGCTACACCTTC. Translating it yields CASSSGQRYGYTF. This chain uses TRBV7-9 with TRBJ1-2; 7 positions match TRBD1. CDR1 is SEHNR and CDR2 is FQNEAQ in the germline V gene (reference sequence). The V gene end was trimmed by 4 bases and the J gene end by 5 bases; junction bases not matched to a gene: 4. The CDR3 contains 13 residues.